This T cell receptor beta chain originates from a study of blood T cells in healthy people across ages. Using a J-beta primer mix together with a sample-barcoded 5' primer, a second PCR was run for about 6 to 12 cycles. Each cDNA molecule was tagged by a template-switch adaptor that had 12 random nucleotides. TCRdb passed the 5' RACE reads through MiXCR, listing each CDR3 protein once. In the table there are approximately 880,000 distinct CDR3 sequences, 48% of which are singletons. The source material was blood. This clonotype was sampled from a man younger than 45 in good health.

CDR3 sequence: CASRSGGYGYTF. The CDR3 bases are TGTGCCAGCAGATCAGGGGGCTATGGCTACACCTTC. The rearrangement joins TRBV12-3 or TRBV12-4 to TRBJ1-2; 7 bases fit TRBD1. CDR3 length: 12 residues. The junction had 2 bases not matched to a gene; V was cut back by 6 bases and J by 4 bases.